This T cell receptor (beta chain) was found in a study of cytomegalovirus exposure and HLA in healthy donors. As concerns this clone: Its target is not known.

Study-level points and caveats: Roughly uniform depth of sequencing across donors was assumed in presence/absence analyses. Rare TCR sequences dominated, though some public TCRs recurred in many donors. About 87% or about 30% of the time was how often most TCR beta V segments were productive, according to an earlier analysis.

The germline CDR1 and CDR2 sequences are MNHNS and SASEGT. V lost 8 bases to trimming and J lost 4 bases; unmatched junction nucleotides: 8. This CDR3 region has 15 residues. The PCR ran on 60 Vbeta and 13 Jbeta primers. TCRdb's copy holds only in-frame clones and misses some; the assay was immunoSEQ multiplex PCR. The sample records around 130,000 clones, 73% being singletons. Sample: PBMCs. This clonotype originated in a woman in her 40s in good health and CMV-seropositive. The chain links TRBV6-1 to TRBJ2-7; 13 bases map to TRBD2. The CDR3 loop is CASATGTSGKYEQYF. The CDR3 coding sequence is TGTGCCAGCGCGACAGGGACTAGCGGGAAGTACGAGCAGTACTTC.